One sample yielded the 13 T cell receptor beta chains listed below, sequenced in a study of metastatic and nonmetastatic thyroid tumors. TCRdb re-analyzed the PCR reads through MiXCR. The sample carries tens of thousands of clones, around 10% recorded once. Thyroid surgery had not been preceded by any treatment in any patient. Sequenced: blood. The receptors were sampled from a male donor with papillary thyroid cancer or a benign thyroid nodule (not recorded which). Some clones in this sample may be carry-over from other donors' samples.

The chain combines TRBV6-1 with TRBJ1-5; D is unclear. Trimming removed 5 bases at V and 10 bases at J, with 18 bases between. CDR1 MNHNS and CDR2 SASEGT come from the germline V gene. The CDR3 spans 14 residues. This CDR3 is CASSPQVLRHPQHF. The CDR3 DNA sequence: TGTGCCAGCAGTCCTCAGGTCCTACGGCATCCCCAGCATTTT.

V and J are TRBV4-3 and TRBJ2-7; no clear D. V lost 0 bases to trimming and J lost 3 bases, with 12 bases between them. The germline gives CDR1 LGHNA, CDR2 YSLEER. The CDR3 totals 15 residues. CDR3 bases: TGCGCCAGCAGCCAAGATGATGCGACGTACTACGAGCAGTACTTC. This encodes CASSQDDATYYEQYF.

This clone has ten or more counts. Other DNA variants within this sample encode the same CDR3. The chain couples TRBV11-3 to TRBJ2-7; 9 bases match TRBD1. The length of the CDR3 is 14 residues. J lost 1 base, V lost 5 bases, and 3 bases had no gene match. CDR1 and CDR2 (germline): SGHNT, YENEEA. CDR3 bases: TGTGCCAGCAGCCCGGGACAGGGATCCTACGAGCAGTACTTC. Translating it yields CASSPGQGSYEQYF.

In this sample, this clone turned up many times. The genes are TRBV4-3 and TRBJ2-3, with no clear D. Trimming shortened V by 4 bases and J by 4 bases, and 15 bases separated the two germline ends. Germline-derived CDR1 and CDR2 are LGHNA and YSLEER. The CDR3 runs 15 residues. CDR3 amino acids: CASSRSTLPPDTQYF. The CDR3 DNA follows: TGCGCCAGCAGCCGGTCGACTCTACCGCCAGATACGCAGTATTTT.

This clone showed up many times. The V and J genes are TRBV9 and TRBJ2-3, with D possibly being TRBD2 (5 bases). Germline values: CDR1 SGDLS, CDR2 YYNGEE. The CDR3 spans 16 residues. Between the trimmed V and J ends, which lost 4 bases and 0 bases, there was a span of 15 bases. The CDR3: CASSPLSAGSTDTQYF. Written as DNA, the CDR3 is TGTGCCAGCAGCCCACTCTCCGCGGGTAGCACAGATACGCAGTATTTT.

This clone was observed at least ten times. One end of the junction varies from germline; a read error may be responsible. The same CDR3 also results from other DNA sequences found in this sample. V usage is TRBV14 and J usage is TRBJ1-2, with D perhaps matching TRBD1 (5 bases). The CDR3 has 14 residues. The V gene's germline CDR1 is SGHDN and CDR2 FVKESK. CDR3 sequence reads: CASSQDEGIYGYTF. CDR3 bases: TGCGCCAGCAGCCAAGACGAGGGGATCTATGGCTACACCTTC.

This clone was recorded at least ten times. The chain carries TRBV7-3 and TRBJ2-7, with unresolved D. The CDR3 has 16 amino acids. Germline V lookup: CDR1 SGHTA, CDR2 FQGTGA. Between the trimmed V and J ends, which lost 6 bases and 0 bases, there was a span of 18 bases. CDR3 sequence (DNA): TGTGCCAGCAGGCGTGAAGGGATGATCAGCTCCTACGAGCAGTACTTC. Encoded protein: CASRREGMISSYEQYF.

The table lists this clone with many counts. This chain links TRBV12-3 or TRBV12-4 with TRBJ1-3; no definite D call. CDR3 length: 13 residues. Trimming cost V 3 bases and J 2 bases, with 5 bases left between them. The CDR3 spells CASSFSAGNTIYF. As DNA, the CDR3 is TGTGCCAGCAGTTTTAGTGCTGGAAACACCATATATTTT.

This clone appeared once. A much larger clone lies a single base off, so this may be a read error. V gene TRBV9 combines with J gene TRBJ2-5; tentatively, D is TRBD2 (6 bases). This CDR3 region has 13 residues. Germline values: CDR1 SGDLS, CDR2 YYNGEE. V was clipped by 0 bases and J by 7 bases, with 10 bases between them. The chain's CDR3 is CASSVATGVTQYF. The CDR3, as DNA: TGTGCCAGCAGCGTAGCTACGGGGGTGACCCAGTACTTC.

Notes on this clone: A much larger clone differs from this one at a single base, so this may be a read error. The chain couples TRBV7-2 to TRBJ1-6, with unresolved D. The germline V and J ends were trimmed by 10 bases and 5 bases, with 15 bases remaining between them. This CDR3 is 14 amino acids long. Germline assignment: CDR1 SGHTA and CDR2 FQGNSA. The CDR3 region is CANRFLPNNSPLHF. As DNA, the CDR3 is TGTGCCAACAGATTCCTCCCCAATAATTCACCCCTCCACTTT.

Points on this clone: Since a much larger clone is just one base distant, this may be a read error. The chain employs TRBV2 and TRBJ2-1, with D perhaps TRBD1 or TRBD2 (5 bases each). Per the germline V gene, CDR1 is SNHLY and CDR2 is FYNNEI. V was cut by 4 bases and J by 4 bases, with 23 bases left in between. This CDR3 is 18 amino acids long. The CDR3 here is CASSALGGTRGGYNEQFF. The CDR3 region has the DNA TGTGCCAGCAGTGCTCTAGGTGGGACGCGAGGTGGGTACAATGAGCAGTTCTTC. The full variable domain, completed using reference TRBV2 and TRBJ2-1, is EPEVTQTPSHQVTQMGQEVILRCVPISNHLYFYWYRQILGQKVEFLVSFYNNEISEKSEIFDDQFSVERPDGSNFTLKIRSTKLEDSAMYFCASSALGGTRGGYNEQFFGPGTRLTVL.

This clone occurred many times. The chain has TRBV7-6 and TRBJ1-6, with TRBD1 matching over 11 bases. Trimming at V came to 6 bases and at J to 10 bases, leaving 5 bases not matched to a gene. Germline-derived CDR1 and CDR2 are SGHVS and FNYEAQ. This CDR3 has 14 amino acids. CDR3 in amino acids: CASSRTGGDSPLHF. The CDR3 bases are TGTGCCAGCAGTAGGACAGGGGGCGACTCACCCCTCCACTTT.

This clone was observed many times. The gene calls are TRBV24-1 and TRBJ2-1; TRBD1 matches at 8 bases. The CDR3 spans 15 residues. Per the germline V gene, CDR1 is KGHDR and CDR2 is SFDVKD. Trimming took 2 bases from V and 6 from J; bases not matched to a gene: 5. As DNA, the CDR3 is TGTGCCACCAGTGATTATGGACAGGGTAGCAATGAGCAGTTCTTC. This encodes CATSDYGQGSNEQFF.